This TCR beta chain stems from a study of shared clonotypes between healthy human individuals. Whole-study findings and limits: Expectations were that clonotype sharing among donors would be affected by sequencing depth.

In regard to this clone: What it binds is unknown. Other nucleotide sequences in the sample specify the same CDR3.

Naive CD8 cells lacked CD45RO, underwent positive selection for CCR7 and left out terminally differentiated effector memory CD45RA+ cells. Trimming removed 0 bases from V and 9 bases from J, with 4 bases in between. CDR1 and CDR2 from the germline V gene are SGDLS and YYNGEE. The CDR3 has 11 amino acids. Sequencing used immunoSEQ multiplex PCR; TCRdb keeps in-frame clones, though not all of them. The sample has hundreds of thousands of clones, 96% seen once. V and J are TRBV9 and TRBJ2-1; D gene ambiguous. Sequencing input: naive CD8+ T cells sorted from blood. The receptor was derived from a woman in her 30s in good health. CDR3: CASSVGAEQFF. Written as DNA, the CDR3 is TGTGCCAGCAGCGTAGGGGCTGAGCAGTTCTTC.